This section outlines one TCR beta chain sequence together with its context. Its antigen is currently unknown. The sample originates from a study of response to subunit inactivated influenza vaccine. General study results and limits: There was a suggestion from the authors that each seasonal influenza vaccination recruits few new T cells.

Between the trimmed V and J ends, which lost 2 bases and 3 bases, there was a span of 17 bases. Germline assignment: CDR1 SGHTA and CDR2 FQGNSA. CDR3 size: 16 residues. One entry per CDR3 protein results from TCRdb running MiXCR on the RT-PCR reads. Among under 950,000 distinct CDR3 sequences listed, about 20% were seen once. Sequencing was performed on PBMCs from blood, taken roughly 5 days after vaccination. The genes are TRBV7-2 and TRBJ2-7; perhaps TRBD2 as D (7 bases). This clonotype was sampled from a man aged 50 to 60 who received an inactivated influenza vaccine. DNA for the CDR3: TGTGCCAGCAGCTTATTGTGGCGGGGGCCTCTCTACGAGCAGTACTTC. This sequence encodes CASSLLWRGPLYEQYF.